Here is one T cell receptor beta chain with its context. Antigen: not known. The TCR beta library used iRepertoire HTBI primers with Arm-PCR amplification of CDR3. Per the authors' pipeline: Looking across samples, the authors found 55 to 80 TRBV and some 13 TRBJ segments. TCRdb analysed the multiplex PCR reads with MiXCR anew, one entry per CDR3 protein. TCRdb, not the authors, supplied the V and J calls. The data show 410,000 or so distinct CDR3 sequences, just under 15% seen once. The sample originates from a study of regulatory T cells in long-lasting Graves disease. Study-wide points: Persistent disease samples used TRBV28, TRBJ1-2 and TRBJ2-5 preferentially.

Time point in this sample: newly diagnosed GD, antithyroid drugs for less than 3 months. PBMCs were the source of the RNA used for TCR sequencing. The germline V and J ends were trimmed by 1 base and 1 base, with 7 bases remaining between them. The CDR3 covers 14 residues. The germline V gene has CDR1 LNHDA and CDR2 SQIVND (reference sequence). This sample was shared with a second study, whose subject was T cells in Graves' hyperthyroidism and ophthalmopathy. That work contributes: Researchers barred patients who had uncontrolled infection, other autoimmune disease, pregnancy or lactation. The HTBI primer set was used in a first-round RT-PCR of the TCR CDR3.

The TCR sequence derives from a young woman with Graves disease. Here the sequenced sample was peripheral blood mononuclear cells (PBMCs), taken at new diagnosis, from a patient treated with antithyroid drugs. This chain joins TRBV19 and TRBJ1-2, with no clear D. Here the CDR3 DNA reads TGTGCCAGTAGTATAGTAGTCAATAACTATGGCTACACCTTC. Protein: CASSIVVNNYGYTF.